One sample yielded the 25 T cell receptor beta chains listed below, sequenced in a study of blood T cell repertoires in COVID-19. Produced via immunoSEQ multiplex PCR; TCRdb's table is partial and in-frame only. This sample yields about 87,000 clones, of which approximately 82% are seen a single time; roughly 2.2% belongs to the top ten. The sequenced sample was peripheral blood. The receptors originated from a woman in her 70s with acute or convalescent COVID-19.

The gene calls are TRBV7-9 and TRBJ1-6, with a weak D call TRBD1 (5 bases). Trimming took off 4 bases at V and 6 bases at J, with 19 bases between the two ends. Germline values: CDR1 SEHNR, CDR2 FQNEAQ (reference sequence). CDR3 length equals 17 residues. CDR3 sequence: CASSSGTPTASNSPLHF. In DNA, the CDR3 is TGTGCCAGCAGCTCAGGGACTCCGACAGCCTCTAATTCACCCCTCCACTTT.

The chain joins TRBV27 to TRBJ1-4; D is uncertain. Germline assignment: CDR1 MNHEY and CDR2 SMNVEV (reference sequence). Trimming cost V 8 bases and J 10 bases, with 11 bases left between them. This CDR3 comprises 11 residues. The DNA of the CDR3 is TGTGCCAGCGGTAGTTCGGTAAAACTGTTTTTT. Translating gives CASGSSVKLFF.

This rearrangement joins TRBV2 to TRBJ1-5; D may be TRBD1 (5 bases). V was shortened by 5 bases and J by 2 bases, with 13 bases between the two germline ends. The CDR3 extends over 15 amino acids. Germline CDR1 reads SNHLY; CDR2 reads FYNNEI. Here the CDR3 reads CASSSWTGGNQPQHF. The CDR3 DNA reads TGTGCCAGCAGTAGTTGGACGGGGGGCAATCAGCCCCAGCATTTT.

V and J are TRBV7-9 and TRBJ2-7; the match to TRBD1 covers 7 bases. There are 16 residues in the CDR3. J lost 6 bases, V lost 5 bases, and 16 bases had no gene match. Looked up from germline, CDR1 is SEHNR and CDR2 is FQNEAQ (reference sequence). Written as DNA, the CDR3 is TGTGCCAGCAGCCTCCGTGGGGACAGAGGATTTGGCGAGCAGTACTTC. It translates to CASSLRGDRGFGEQYF.

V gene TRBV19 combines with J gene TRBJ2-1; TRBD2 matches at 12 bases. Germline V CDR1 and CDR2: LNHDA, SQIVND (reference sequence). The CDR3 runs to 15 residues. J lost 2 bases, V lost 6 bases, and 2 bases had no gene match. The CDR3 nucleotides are TGTGCCAGTAGCGGACTAGCGGGGACCTACAATGAGCAGTTCTTC. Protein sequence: CASSGLAGTYNEQFF. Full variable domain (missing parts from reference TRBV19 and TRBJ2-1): DGGITQSPKYLFRKEGQNVTLSCEQNLNHDAMYWYRQDPGQGLRLIYYSQIVNDFQKGDIAEGYSVSREKKESFPLTVTSAQKNPTAFYLCASSGLAGTYNEQFFGPGTRLTVL.

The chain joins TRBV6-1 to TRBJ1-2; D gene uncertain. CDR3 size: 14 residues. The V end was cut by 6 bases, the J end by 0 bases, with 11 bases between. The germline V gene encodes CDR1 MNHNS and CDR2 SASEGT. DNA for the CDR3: TGTGCCAGCAGACCAGGATCAGCTAACTATGGCTACACCTTC. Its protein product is CASRPGSANYGYTF.

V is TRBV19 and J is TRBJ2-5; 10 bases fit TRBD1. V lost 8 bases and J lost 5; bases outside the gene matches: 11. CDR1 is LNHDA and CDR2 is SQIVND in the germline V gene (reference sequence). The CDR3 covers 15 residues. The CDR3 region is CASSWRQGAWETQYF. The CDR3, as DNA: TGTGCCAGTTCCTGGCGACAGGGGGCGTGGGAGACCCAGTACTTC.

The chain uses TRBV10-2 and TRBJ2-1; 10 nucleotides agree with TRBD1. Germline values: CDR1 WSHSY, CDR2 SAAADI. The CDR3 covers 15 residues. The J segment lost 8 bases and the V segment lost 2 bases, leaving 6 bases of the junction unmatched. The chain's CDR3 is CASSEGGQGIHEQFF. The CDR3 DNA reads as TGCGCCAGCAGTGAGGGGGGACAGGGGATCCATGAGCAGTTCTTC.

DNA of the CDR3: TGTGCCAGCAGTCAGGCGGGAATGATCACAGATACGCAGTATTTT. The encoded protein is CASSQAGMITDTQYF. The chain is built from TRBV6-5 and TRBJ2-3, with D maybe TRBD2 (6 bases). CDR3 length: 15 residues. V was pared by 5 bases and J by 2 bases, with 14 bases between. Germline assignment: CDR1 MNHEY and CDR2 SVGAGI.

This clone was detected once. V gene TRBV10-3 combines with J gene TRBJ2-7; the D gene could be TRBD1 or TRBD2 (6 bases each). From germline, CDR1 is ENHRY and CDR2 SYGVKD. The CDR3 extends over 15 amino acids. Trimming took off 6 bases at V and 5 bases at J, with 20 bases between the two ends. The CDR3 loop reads CAIREGSPGVHEQYF. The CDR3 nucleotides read TGTGCCATCAGGGAGGGGTCGCCAGGGGTCCACGAGCAGTACTTC.

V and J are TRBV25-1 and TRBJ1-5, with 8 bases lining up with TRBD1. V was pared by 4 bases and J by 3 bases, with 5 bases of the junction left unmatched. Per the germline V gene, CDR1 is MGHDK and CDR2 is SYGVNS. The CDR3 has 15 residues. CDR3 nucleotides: TGTGCCAGCAGTGGAGGACAGGGCGACAATCAGCCCCAGCATTTT. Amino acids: CASSGGQGDNQPQHF.

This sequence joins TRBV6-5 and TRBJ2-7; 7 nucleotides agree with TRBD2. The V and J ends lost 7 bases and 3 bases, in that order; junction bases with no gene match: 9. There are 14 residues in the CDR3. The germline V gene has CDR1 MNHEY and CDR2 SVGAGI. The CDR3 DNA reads TGTGCCAGCATCCTTTCTAGCGGCAACTACGAGCAGTACTTC. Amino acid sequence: CASILSSGNYEQYF.

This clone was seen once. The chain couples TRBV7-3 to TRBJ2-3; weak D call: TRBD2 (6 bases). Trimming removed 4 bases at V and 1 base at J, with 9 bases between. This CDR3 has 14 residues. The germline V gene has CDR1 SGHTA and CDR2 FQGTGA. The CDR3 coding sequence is TGTGCCAGCAGCTACGGGGGAGGCACAGATACGCAGTATTTT. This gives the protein CASSYGGGTDTQYF.

The CDR3 DNA is TGTGCCAGCAGTGACTCGACAGGGGATGGGATCACAGATACGCAGTATTTT. It translates to CASSDSTGDGITDTQYF. The chain has TRBV6-4 and TRBJ2-3; 8 positions agree with TRBD1. Trimming cost V 0 bases and J 2 bases; bases outside gene matches: 7. The CDR3 totals 17 residues. CDR1 is MRHNA and CDR2 is SNTAGT in the germline V gene.

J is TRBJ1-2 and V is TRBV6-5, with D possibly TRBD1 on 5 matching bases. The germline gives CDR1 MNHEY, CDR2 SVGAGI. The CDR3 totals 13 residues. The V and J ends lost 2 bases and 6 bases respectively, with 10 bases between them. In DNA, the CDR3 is TGTGCCAGCAGTTACCTTCAGGGCCATGGCTACACCTTC. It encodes CASSYLQGHGYTF.

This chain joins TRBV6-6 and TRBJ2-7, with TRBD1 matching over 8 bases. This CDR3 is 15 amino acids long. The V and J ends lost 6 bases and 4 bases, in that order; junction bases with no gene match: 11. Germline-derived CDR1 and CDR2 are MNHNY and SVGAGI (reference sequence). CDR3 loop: CASSSGQGGSYEQYF. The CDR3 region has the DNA TGTGCCAGCAGCAGCGGACAGGGTGGTTCATACGAGCAGTACTTC.

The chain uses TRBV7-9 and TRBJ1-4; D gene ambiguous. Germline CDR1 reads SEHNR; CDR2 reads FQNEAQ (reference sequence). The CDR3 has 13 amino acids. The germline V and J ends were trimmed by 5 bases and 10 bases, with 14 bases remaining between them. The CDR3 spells CASSPEERGKLFF. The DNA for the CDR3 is TGTGCCAGCAGCCCTGAGGAGCGGGGAAAACTGTTTTTT.

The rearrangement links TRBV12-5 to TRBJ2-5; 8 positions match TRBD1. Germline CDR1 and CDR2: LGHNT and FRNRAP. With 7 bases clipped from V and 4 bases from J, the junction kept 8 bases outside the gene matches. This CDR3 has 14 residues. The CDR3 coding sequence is TGTGCTAGTGTGCTAGACAGGGGACCAGAGACCCAGTACTTC. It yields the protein CASVLDRGPETQYF.

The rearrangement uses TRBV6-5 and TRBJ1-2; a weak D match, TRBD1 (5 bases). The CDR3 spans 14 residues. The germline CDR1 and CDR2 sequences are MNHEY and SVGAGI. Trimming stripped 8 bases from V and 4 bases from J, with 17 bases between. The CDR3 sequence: CASQRRAGTYGYTF. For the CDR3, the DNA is TGTGCCAGCCAAAGGAGGGCCGGGACCTATGGCTACACCTTC.

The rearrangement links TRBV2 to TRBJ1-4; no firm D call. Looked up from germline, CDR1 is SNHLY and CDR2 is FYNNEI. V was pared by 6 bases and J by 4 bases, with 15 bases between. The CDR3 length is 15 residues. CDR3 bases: TGTGCCAGCAGCCCAGGACGGGAATATAATGAAAAACTGTTTTTT. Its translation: CASSPGREYNEKLFF.

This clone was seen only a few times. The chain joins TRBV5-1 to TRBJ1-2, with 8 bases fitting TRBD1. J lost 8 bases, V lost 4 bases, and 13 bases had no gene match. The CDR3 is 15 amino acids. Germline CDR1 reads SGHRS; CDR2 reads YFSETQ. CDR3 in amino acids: CASSITGGDSMGYTF. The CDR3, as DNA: TGCGCCAGCAGCATCACAGGGGGGGATTCTATGGGCTACACCTTC.

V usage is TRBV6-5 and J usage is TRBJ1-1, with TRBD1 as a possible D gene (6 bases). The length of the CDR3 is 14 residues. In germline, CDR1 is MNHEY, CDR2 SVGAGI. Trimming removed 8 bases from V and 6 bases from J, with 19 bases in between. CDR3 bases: TGTGCCAGCTCTATACAGGGTGAGGGCGCTGAAGCTTTCTTT. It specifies CASSIQGEGAEAFF.

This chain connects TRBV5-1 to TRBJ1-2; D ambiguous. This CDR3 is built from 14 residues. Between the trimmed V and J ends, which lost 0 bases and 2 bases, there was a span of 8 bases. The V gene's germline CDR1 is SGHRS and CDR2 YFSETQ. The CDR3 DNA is TGCGCCAGCAGCTTGGGAGCCGAGAACTATGGCTACACCTTC. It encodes CASSLGAENYGYTF.

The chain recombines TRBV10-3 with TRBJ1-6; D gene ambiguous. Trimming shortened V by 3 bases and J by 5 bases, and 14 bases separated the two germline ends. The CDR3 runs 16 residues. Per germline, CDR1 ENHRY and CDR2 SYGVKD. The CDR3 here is CAISDRGAADNSPLHF. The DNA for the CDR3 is TGTGCCATCAGTGACCGCGGAGCCGCTGATAATTCACCCCTCCACTTT.

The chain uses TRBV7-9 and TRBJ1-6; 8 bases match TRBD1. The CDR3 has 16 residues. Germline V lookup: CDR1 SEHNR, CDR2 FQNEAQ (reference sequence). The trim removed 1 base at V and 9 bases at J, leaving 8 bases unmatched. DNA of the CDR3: TGTGCCAGCAGCTTAGTTGTCAGGGGGCCCCCTTCACCCCTCCACTTT. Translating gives CASSLVVRGPPSPLHF.